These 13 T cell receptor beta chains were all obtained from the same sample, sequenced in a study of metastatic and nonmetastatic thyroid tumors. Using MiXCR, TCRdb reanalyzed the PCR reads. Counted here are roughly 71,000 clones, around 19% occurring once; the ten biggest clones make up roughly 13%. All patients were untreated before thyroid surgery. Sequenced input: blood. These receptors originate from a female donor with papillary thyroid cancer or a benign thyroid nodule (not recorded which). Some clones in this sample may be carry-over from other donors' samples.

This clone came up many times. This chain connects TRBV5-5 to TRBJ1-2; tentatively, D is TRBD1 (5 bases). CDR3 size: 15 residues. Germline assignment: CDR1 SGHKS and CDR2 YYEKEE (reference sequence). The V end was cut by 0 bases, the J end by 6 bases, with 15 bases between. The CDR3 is CASSLEWIGADGYTF. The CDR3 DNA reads TGTGCCAGCAGCTTGGAGTGGATAGGGGCAGATGGCTACACCTTC. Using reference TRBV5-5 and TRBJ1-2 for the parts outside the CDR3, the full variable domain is DAGVTQSPTHLIKTRGQQVTLRCSPISGHKSVSWYQQVLGQGPQFIFQYYEKEERGRGNFPDRFSARQFPNYSSELNVNALLLGDSALYLCASSLEWIGADGYTFGSGTRLTVV.

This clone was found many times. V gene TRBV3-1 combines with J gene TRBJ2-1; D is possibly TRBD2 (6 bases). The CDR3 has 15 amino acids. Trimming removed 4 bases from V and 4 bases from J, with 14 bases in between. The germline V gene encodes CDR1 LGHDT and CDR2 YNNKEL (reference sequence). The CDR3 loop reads CASSLNRDSYNEQFF. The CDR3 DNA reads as TGTGCCAGCAGCCTCAACCGGGACTCTTACAATGAGCAGTTCTTC.

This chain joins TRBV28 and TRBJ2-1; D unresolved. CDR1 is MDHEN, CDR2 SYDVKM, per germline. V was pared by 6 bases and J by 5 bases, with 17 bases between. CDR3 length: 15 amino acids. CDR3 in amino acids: CASSPVGFTDNEQFF. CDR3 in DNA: TGTGCCAGCAGCCCCGTGGGGTTTACAGACAATGAGCAGTTCTTC.

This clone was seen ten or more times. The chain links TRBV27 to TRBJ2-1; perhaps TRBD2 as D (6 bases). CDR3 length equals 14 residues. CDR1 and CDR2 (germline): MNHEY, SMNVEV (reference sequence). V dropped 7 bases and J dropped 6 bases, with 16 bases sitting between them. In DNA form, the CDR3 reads TGTGCCAGCACCTGGGGGGAGTCGTCCAATGAGCAGTTCTTC. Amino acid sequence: CASTWGESSNEQFF.

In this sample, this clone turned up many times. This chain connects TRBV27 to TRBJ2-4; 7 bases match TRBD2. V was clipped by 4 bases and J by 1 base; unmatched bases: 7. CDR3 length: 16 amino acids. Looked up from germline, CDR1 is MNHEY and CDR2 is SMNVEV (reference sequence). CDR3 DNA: TGTGCCAGCAGTTCTGAACTAGCGCAGGCCAAAAACATTCAGTACTTC. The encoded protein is CASSSELAQAKNIQYF.

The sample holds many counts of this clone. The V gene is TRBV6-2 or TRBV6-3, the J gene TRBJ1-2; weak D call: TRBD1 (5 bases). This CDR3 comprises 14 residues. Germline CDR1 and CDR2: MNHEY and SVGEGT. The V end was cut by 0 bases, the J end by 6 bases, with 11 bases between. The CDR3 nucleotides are TGTGCCAGCAGTTACTCGGAGCAGGGCCATGGCTACACCTTC. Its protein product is CASSYSEQGHGYTF.

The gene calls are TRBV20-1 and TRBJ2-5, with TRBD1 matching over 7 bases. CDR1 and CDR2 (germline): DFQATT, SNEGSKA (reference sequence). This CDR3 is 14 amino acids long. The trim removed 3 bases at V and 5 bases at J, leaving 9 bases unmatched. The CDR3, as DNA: TGCAGTGCTAGTAGGCCAGGGGGTCAGGAGACCCAGTACTTC. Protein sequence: CSASRPGGQETQYF.

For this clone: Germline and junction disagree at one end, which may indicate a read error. CDR3 DNA: TGCAGTGCTAGAGATACAGGGGTTACTGAAGCTTCCTTT. Translation: CSARDTGVTEASF. The rearrangement links TRBV20-1 to TRBJ1-1; 7 nucleotides line up with TRBD1. Germline loops: CDR1 DFQATT, CDR2 SNEGSKA (reference sequence). The CDR3 contains 13 residues.

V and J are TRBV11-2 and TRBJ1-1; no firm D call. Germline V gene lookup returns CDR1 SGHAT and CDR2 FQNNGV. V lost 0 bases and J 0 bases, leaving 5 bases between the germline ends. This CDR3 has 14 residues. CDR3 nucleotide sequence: TGTGCCAGCAGCTTAGAGGCGGTGAACACTGAAGCTTTCTTT. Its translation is CASSLEAVNTEAFF.

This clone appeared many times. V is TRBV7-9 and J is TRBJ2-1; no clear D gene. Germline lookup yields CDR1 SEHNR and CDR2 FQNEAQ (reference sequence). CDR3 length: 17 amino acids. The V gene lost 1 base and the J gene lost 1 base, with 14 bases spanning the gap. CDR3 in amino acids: CASSLEFVPGSYNEQFF. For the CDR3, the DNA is TGTGCCAGCAGCTTAGAGTTTGTTCCCGGGTCCTACAATGAGCAGTTCTTC.

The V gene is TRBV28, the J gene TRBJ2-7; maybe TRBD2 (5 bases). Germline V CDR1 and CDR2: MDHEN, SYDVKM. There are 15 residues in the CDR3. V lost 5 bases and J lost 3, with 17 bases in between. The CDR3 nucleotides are TGTGCCAGCAGTCAGCGGACTGCAGGAGGCTACGAGCAGTACTTC. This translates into CASSQRTAGGYEQYF.

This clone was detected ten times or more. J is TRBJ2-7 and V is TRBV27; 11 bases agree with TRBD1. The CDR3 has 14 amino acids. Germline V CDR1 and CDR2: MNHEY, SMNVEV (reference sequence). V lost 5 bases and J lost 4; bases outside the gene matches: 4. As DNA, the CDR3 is TGTGCCAGCAGTGTCGGGACAGGGGGTTACGAGCAGTACTTC. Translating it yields CASSVGTGGYEQYF.

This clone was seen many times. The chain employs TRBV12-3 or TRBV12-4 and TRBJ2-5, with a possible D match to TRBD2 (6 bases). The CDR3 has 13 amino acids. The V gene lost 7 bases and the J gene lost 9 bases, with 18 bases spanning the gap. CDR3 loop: CASTNKAGSAQYF. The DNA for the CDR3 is TGTGCCAGCACCAACAAGGCCGGGAGTGCCCAGTACTTC.